This T cell receptor beta chain was identified during a study of OX40 agonist ivuxolimab in advanced cancers. This CDR3 region has 13 residues. The V end was cut by 8 bases, the J end by 2 bases, with 12 bases between. Germline CDR1 MNHNS, CDR2 SASEGT. Using immunoSEQ multiplex PCR, the repertoire was profiled, and TCRdb retains in-frame clones only, with some absent. Found here are around 40,000 clones, approximately 83% of them singletons; the top ten hold 0.38%. Sample: CD4+ or CD8+ T cells sorted from blood, taken in a trial of the OX40 agonist ivuxolimab. The TCR was taken from an adult with an advanced solid tumor such as melanoma, head and neck, liver or kidney cancer. The chain is built from TRBV6-1 and TRBJ1-1, with D possibly being TRBD1 (5 bases). The CDR3 nucleotides are TGTGCCAGCGTCTGGGACGGCAACACTGAAGCTTTCTTT. As protein: CASVWDGNTEAFF.